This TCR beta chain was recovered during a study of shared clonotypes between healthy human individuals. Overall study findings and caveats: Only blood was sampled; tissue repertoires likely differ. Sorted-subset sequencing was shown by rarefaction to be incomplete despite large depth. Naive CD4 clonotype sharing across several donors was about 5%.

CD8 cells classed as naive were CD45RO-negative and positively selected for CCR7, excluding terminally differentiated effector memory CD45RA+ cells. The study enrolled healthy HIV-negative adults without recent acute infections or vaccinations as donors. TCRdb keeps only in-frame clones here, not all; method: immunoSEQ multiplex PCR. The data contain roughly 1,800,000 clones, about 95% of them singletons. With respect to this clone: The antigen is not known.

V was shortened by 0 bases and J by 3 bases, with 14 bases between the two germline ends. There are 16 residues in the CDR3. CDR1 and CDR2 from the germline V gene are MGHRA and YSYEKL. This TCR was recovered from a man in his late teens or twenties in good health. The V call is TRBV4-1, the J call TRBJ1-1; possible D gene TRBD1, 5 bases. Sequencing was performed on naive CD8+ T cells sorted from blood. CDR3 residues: CASSQDSGGGDTEAFF. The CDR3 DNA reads TGCGCCAGCAGCCAAGATTCTGGGGGAGGGGACACTGAAGCTTTCTTT.